The clone carrying this T cell receptor (beta chain) was seen a handful of times. What it binds is not known. RNA transcripts yielded amplified TCR beta CDR3 regions. In the first-round RT-PCR of the TCR CDR3, the HTBI primer set was used. TCRdb redid the calling of the multiplex PCR reads with MiXCR, one entry per CDR3 protein. Here the sample spans 300,000 to 450,000 distinct CDR3 sequences, about 13% being singletons. This entry is derived from a study of T cells in Graves' hyperthyroidism and ophthalmopathy. Study outcomes and limitations: Onset of ophthalmopathy came a median roughly 6.9 months after the model predicted it.

Trimming took off 3 bases at V and 0 bases at J, with 4 bases between the two ends. Germline assignment: CDR1 LNHDA and CDR2 SQIVND (reference sequence). The CDR3 totals 13 residues. This clonotype was obtained from a man under 40 with Graves' hyperthyroidism that later progressed to Graves' ophthalmopathy. The gene calls are TRBV19 and TRBJ2-3; the D is unclear. The sequenced sample was blood. CDR3 bases: TGTGCCAGTAGTATGACTAGCACAGATACGCAGTATTTT. As protein: CASSMTSTDTQYF.